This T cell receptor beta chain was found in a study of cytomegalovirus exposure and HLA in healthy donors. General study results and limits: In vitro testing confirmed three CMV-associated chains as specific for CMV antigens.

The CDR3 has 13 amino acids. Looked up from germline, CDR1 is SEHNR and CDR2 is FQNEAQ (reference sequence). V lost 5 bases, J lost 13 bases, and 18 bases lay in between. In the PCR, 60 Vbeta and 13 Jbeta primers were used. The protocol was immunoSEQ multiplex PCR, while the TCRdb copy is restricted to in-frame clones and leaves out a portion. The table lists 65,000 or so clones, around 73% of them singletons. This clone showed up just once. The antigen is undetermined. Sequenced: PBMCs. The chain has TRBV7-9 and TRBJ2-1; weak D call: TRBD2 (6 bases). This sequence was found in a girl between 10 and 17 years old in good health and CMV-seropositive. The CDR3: CASSKGTAVIQFF. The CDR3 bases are TGTGCCAGCAGCAAGGGGACTGCCGTCATACAGTTCTTC. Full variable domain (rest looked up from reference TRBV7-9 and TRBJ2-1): DTGVSQNPRHKITKRGQNVTFRCDPISEHNRLYWYRQTLGQGPEFLTYFQNEAQLEKSRLLSDRFSAERPKGSFSTLEIQRTEQGDSAMYLCASSKGTAVIQFFGPGTRLTVL.